The 3 T cell receptor beta chains reported below all come from one sample, sequenced in a study of blood T cell repertoires in COVID-19. Some clones are missing from TCRdb's copy, which holds only in-frame ones; the method was immunoSEQ multiplex PCR. The repertoire consists of about 150,000 clones, with around four fifths occurring once and the leading ten covering about 4%. Material for sequencing was peripheral blood. The receptors stem from a woman of 80 years or more with acute or convalescent COVID-19.

The chain has TRBV7-8 and TRBJ1-2; D is uncertain. Trimming removed 1 base from V and 4 bases from J, with 13 bases in between. The CDR3 has 15 residues. CDR1 SGHVS and CDR2 FQNEAQ come from the germline V gene. CDR3 loop: CASSLGRRRGYGYTF. Here the CDR3 DNA reads TGTGCCAGCAGCTTAGGGCGCCGGAGAGGCTATGGCTACACCTTC.

The chain combines TRBV5-6 with TRBJ2-1; 7 bases fit TRBD2. The V and J ends lost 6 bases and 6 bases, in that order; junction bases with no gene match: 12. The CDR3 extends over 15 amino acids. Germline assignment: CDR1 SGHDT and CDR2 YYEEEE. This chain's CDR3 is CASTRDGRRGNEQFF. Written as DNA, the CDR3 is TGTGCCAGCACCCGTGACGGGAGGAGAGGCAATGAGCAGTTCTTC.

The genes are TRBV25-1 and TRBJ2-7; D might be TRBD2 (6 bases). The CDR3 has 15 amino acids. Germline V gives CDR1 MGHDK, CDR2 SYGVNS. V was shortened by 4 bases and J by 1 base, with 14 bases between the two germline ends. CDR3 sequence reads: CASSASGPGSYEQYF. CDR3 bases: TGTGCCAGCAGTGCAAGCGGGCCAGGGTCCTACGAGCAGTACTTC.